Sequencing of this T cell receptor (beta chain) was carried out in a study of blood T cell repertoires in COVID-19. Study-level information: In each case, the material was cDNA or gDNA derived from T cells, B-cell-depleted T cells, or PBMCs.

Using immunoSEQ multiplex PCR, the repertoire was profiled, and TCRdb retains in-frame clones only, with some absent. The sample holds some 170,000 clones; approximately 82% are singletons and the top ten take 17%. Cohort assignment relied on participant-reported clinical history. What the recovered Cohort 3 donors had was two negative PCRs, clearance, or symptom resolution. CDR3 length: 18 residues. Trimming shortened V by 1 base and J by 5 bases, and 21 bases separated the two germline ends. Germline CDR1 SGHTA, CDR2 FQGTGA. V usage is TRBV7-3 and J usage is TRBJ2-1; D possibly corresponds to TRBD1 (5 bases). This sequence was found in a woman in her 50s who had recovered from COVID-19. The sequencing input was PBMCs or T cells enriched from blood (not recorded which). This chain's CDR3 is CASSLRGGSWGDNNEQFF. CDR3 bases: TGTGCCAGCAGCTTAAGGGGCGGATCGTGGGGCGATAACAATGAGCAGTTCTTC. Combining the CDR3 with reference TRBV7-3 and TRBJ2-1 gives the whole variable domain GAGVSQTPSNKVTEKGKYVELRCDPISGHTALYWYRQSLGQGPEFLIYFQGTGAADDSGLPNDRFFAVRPEGSVSTLKIQRTERGDSAVYLCASSLRGGSWGDNNEQFFGPGTRLTVL.